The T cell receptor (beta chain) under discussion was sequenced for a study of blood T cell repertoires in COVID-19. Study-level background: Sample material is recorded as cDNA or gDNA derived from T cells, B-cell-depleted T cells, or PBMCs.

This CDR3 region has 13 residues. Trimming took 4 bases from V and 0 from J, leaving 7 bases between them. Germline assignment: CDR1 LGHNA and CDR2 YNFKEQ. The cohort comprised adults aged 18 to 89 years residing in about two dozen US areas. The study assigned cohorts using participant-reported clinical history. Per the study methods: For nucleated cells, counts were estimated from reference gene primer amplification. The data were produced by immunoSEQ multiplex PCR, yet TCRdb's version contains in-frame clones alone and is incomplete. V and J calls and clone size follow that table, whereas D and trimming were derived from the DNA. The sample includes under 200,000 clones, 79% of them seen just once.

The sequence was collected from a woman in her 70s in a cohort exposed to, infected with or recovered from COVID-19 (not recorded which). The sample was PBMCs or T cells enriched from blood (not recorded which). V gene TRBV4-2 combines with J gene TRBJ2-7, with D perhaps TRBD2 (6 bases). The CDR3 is CASSRDSSYEQYF. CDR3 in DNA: TGTGCCAGCAGCCGGGACTCCTCCTACGAGCAGTACTTC.